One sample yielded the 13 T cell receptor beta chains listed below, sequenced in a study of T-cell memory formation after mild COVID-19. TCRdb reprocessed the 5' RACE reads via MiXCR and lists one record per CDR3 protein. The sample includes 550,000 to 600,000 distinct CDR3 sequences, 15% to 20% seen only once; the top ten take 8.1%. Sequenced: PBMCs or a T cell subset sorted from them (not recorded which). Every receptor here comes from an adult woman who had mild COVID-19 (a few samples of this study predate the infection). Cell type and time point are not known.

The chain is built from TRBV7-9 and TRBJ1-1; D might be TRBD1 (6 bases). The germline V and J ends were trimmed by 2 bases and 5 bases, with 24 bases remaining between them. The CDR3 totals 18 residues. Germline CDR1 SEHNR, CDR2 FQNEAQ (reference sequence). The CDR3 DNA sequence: TGTGCCAGCAGCTTATCGGGGGCGGGCCGGAGCGGCGGGACTGAAGCTTTCTTT. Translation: CASSLSGAGRSGGTEAFF.

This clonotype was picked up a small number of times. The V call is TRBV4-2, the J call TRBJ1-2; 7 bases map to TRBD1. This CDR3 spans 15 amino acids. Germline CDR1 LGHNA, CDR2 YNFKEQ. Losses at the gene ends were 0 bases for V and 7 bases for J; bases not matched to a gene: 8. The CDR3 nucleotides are TGTGCCAGCAGCCAAGATGGTGAGGGGGCAGGTGGCTACACCTTC. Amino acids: CASSQDGEGAGGYTF.

The CDR3 reads CASSLNGGYQPQHF. The CDR3 nucleotides read TGTGCCAGCAGCTTGAATGGCGGGTATCAGCCCCAGCATTTT. V usage is TRBV7-9 and J usage is TRBJ1-5, with unresolved D. The CDR3 covers 14 residues. Trimming stripped 3 bases from V and 5 bases from J, with 11 bases between. Germline V CDR1 and CDR2: SEHNR, FQNEAQ (reference sequence).

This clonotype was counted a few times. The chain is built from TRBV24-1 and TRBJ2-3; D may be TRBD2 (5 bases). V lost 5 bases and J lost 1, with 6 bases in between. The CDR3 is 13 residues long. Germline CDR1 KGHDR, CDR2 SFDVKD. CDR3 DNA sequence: TGTGCCACCAGTGTGGGAGGCACAGATACGCAGTATTTT. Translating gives CATSVGGTDTQYF.

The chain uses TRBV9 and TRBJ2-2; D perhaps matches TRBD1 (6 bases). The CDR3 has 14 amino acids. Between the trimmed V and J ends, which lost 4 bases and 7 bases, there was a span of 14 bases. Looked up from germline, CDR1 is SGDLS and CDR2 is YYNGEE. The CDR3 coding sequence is TGTGCCAGCAGCCCAAGGACAGCCGGCGGGGAGCTGTTTTTT. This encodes CASSPRTAGGELFF.

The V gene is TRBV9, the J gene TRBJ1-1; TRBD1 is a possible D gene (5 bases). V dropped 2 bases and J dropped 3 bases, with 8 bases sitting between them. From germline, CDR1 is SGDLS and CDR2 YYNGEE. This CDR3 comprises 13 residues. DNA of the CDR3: TGTGCCAGCAGCGTCGGGACGGACACTGAAGCTTTCTTT. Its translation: CASSVGTDTEAFF.

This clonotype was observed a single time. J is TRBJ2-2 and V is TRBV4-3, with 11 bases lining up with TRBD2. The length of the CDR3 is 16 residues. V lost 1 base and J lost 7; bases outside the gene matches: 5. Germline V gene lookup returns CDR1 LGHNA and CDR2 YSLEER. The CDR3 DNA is TGCGCCAGCAGCCAAGGTAGCGGGAGGGCCCACGGGGAGCTGTTTTTT. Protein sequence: CASSQGSGRAHGELFF.

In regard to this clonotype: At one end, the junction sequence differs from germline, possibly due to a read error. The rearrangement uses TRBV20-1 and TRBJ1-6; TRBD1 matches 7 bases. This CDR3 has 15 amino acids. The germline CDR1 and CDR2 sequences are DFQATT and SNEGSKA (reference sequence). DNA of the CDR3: TGCAGTGCCCGGGACAGTTTCTCCTATAAGTCACCCCTCCACTTT. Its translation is CSARDSFSYKSPLHF.

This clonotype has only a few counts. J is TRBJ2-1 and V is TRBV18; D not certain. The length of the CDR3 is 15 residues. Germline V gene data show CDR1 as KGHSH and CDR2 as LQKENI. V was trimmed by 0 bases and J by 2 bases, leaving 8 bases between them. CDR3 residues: CASSPPGLAYNEQFF. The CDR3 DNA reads TGTGCCAGCTCACCACCCGGGTTAGCCTACAATGAGCAGTTCTTC. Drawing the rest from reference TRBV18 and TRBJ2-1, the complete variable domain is NAGVMQNPRHLVRRRGQEARLRCSPMKGHSHVYWYRQLPEEGLKFMVYLQKENIIDESGMPKERFSAEFPKEGPSILRIQQVVRGDSAAYFCASSPPGLAYNEQFFGPGTRLTVL.

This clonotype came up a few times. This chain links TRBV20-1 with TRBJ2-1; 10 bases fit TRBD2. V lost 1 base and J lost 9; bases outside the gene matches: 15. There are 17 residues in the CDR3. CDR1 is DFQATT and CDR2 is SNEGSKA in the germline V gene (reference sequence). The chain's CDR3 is CSARGGPGSSGGGEQFF. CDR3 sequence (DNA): TGCAGTGCTAGAGGGGGGCCTGGGTCTAGCGGGGGAGGTGAGCAGTTCTTC.

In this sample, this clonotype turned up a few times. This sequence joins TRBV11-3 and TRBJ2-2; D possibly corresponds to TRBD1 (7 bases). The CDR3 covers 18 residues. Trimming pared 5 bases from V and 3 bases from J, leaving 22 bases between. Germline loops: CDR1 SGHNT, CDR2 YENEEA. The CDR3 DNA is TGTGCCAGCAGCCCGCGGGACAGCGCCCCCCGGGACACCGGGGAGCTGTTTTTT. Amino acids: CASSPRDSAPRDTGELFF. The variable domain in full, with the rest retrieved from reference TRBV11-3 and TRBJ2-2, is EAGVVQSPRYKIIEKKQPVAFWCNPISGHNTLYWYLQNLGQGPELLIRYENEEAVDDSQLPKDRFSAERLKGVDSTLKIQPAELGDSAVYLCASSPRDSAPRDTGELFFGEGSRLTVL.

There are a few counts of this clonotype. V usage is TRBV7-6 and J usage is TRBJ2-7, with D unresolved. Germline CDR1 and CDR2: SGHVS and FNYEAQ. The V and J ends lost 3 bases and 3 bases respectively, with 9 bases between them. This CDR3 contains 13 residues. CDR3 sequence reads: CASSFSGNYEQYF. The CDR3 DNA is TGTGCCAGCAGCTTTTCAGGAAACTACGAGCAGTACTTC.

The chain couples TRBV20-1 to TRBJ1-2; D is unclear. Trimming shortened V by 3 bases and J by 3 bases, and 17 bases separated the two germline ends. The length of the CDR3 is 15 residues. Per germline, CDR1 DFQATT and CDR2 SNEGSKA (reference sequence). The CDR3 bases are TGCAGTGCTAGTATCTATCCCGAGGCTGACTATGGCTACACCTTC. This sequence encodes CSASIYPEADYGYTF.